Ten or more counts support the clone carrying this T cell receptor beta chain. TCRdb reanalyzed the PCR reads via MiXCR. In the table there are 89,000 or so clones, about 9.1% of which are singletons. Among the patients, none had received any treatment before thyroid surgery. Germline V CDR1 and CDR2: SNHLY, FYNNEI. The CDR3 length is 13 residues. Trimming took off 5 bases at V and 1 base at J, with 8 bases between the two ends. The sample belongs to a study of metastatic and nonmetastatic thyroid tumors. The origin of this receptor is a female donor with papillary thyroid cancer or a benign thyroid nodule (not recorded which). Some clones in this sample may be carry-over from other donors' samples. The sequenced sample was blood. The rearrangement joins TRBV2 to TRBJ1-1; D remains unclear. CDR3 DNA: TGTGCCAGCAGTCTCGGGAGGAACACTGAAGCTTTCTTT. The encoded protein is CASSLGRNTEAFF. Full variable domain (remainder filled in from reference TRBV2 and TRBJ1-1): EPEVTQTPSHQVTQMGQEVILRCVPISNHLYFYWYRQILGQKVEFLVSFYNNEISEKSEIFDDQFSVERPDGSNFTLKIRSTKLEDSAMYFCASSLGRNTEAFFGQGTRLTVV.